Presented here are 4 T cell receptor beta chains from one specimen sequenced in a study of shared clonotypes between healthy human individuals. Clones were read by immunoSEQ multiplex PCR, and TCRdb kept only the in-frame ones, dropping some. The sample carries hundreds of thousands of clones, about 96% recorded once. Specimen: memory CD8+ T cells sorted from blood. Subset specified: CD45RO+ cells pooled with CCR7-negative TemRA cells. These TCRs come from a man aged 25 to 40 in good health.

This chain links TRBV5-1 with TRBJ2-5, with 11 positions matching TRBD2. With V trimmed by 0 bases and J by 1 base, 8 bases remained unmatched. The CDR3 is 18 residues long. Germline V gene lookup returns CDR1 SGHRS and CDR2 YFSETQ. The CDR3 reads CASSLVVLSGRGQETQYF. CDR3 DNA: TGCGCCAGCAGCTTGGTGGTACTTAGCGGGAGGGGCCAAGAGACCCAGTACTTC.

As to this clone: Within the sample, other DNA sequences also encode this same CDR3. This chain joins TRBV28 and TRBJ2-7, with D possibly being TRBD1 (6 bases). Trimming stripped 6 bases from V and 0 bases from J, with 9 bases between. Germline V lookup: CDR1 MDHEN, CDR2 SYDVKM. This CDR3 spans 13 amino acids. The CDR3 protein is CASSTGSSYEQYF. CDR3 DNA sequence: TGTGCCAGCAGCACAGGGAGCTCCTACGAGCAGTACTTC.

Points on this clone: The sample holds other DNA sequences that translate to the same CDR3. CDR3 residues: CAWSVWETQYF. The DNA for the CDR3 is TGTGCCTGGAGTGTGTGGGAGACCCAGTACTTC. This chain joins TRBV30 and TRBJ2-5, with D unresolved. Germline loops: CDR1 GTSNPN, CDR2 SVGIG (reference sequence). This CDR3 spans 11 amino acids. The ends were cut back, 0 bases at V and 5 bases at J, with 4 bases in the middle.

The genes are TRBV29-1 and TRBJ2-1; 9 bases line up with TRBD2. The V gene's germline CDR1 is SQVTM and CDR2 ANQGSEA. V shed 5 bases, J shed 5 bases, and the junction held 7 bases outside the gene matches. The CDR3 loop spans 14 amino acids. The DNA of the CDR3 is TGCAGCGTTAAGCGGACTAGCGAAAACAATGAGCAGTTCTTC. Its protein product is CSVKRTSENNEQFF.